The 26 T cell receptor beta chains given below trace back to one sample, sequenced in a study of blood T cell repertoires in COVID-19. The assay was immunoSEQ multiplex PCR, and TCRdb's table has in-frame clones only and misses some. The table shows 260,000 or so clones, with around 90% occurring only once. The specimen sequenced was peripheral blood. These receptor sequences come from a man between 18 and 29 years old with active or convalescent COVID-19.

Only a few counts were recorded for this clone. The chain uses TRBV19 and TRBJ1-6, with a weak D call TRBD1 (6 bases). Trimming shortened V by 5 bases and J by 10 bases, and 18 bases separated the two germline ends. This CDR3 is built from 15 residues. Germline CDR1 LNHDA, CDR2 SQIVND (reference sequence). This CDR3 is CASSWGRPDRSPLHF. The CDR3 coding sequence is TGTGCCAGTAGTTGGGGGCGTCCTGATCGATCACCCCTCCACTTT.

The V and J genes are TRBV11-2 and TRBJ2-1; weak D call: TRBD2 (5 bases). V shed 1 base and J shed 4 bases, with 8 bases lying between them. The CDR3 extends over 14 amino acids. Germline V gene lookup returns CDR1 SGHAT and CDR2 FQNNGV. The CDR3 protein is CASSLAREYNEQFF. The DNA of the CDR3 is TGTGCCAGCAGCTTAGCCCGGGAATACAATGAGCAGTTCTTC.

V gene TRBV19 combines with J gene TRBJ2-6; no definite D call. The CDR3 consists of 17 residues. Germline assignment: CDR1 LNHDA and CDR2 SQIVND (reference sequence). Trimming removed 7 bases from V and 0 bases from J, with 16 bases in between. CDR3 DNA: TGTGCCAGTACCTACGCTACAAGGAGCTCTGGGGCCAACGTCCTGACTTTC. Translation gives CASTYATRSSGANVLTF.

This chain connects TRBV6-2 or TRBV6-3 to TRBJ1-2; D is unclear. Trimming left V 4 bases short and J 4 bases short, with 10 bases between. The CDR3 has 13 residues. Germline-derived CDR1 and CDR2 are MNHEY and SVGEGT. The CDR3 DNA reads TGTGCCAGCAGTTTCACAAACAGCTATGGCTACACCTTC. This encodes CASSFTNSYGYTF.

The rearrangement joins TRBV9 to TRBJ1-2, with TRBD1 matching over 7 bases. CDR3 size: 17 residues. Germline V gene data show CDR1 as SGDLS and CDR2 as YYNGEE. Trimming took 4 bases from V and 5 from J; bases not matched to a gene: 17. Written as DNA, the CDR3 is TGTGCCAGCAGCCTCCCCGGGACAGCGAATCCACGATATGGCTACACCTTC. The encoded protein is CASSLPGTANPRYGYTF.

This sequence joins TRBV5-5 and TRBJ2-7; perhaps TRBD1 as D (5 bases). From germline, CDR1 is SGHKS and CDR2 YYEKEE (reference sequence). The CDR3 totals 13 residues. V dropped 0 bases and J dropped 7 bases, with 11 bases sitting between them. CDR3: CASSLGAGWEQYF. The CDR3 bases are TGTGCCAGCAGCTTGGGGGCAGGGTGGGAGCAGTACTTC.

CDR3 DNA: TGTGCCAGCAGCTACAGGCTCTACAATGAGCAGTTCTTC. It is translated as CASSYRLYNEQFF. The chain is built from TRBV9 and TRBJ2-1, with D perhaps matching TRBD1 (5 bases). Germline CDR1 is SGDLS and CDR2 is YYNGEE. Trimming shortened V by 4 bases and J by 3 bases, and 8 bases separated the two germline ends. The CDR3 has 13 residues.

The chain uses TRBV3-1 (or the pseudogene TRBV3-2) and TRBJ1-2, with a tentative D call TRBD1 (5 bases). Germline lookup yields CDR1 LGHDT and CDR2 YNNKEL (reference sequence). The CDR3 runs to 15 residues. Trimming took off 0 bases at V and 5 bases at J, with 13 bases between the two ends. Here the CDR3 DNA reads TGTGCCAGCAGCCAAGAGAATGGGCAGGGATATGGCTACACCTTC. Translation gives CASSQENGQGYGYTF.

The chain combines TRBV27 with TRBJ2-2, with 7 bases fitting TRBD1. J lost 1 base, V lost 6 bases, and 5 bases had no gene match. CDR3 length: 15 amino acids. Germline lookup yields CDR1 MNHEY and CDR2 SMNVEV (reference sequence). The CDR3 DNA reads as TGTGCCAGCAGCTGGACAGGAGAGAACACCGGGGAGCTGTTTTTT. Encoded protein: CASSWTGENTGELFF.

The chain couples TRBV14 to TRBJ1-6; D not certain. CDR3 length: 14 amino acids. Trimming took 6 bases from V and 0 from J, leaving 6 bases between them. Germline V gives CDR1 SGHDN, CDR2 FVKESK. The CDR3 is CASRKSSYNSPLHF. CDR3 nucleotides: TGTGCCAGCAGAAAGAGCTCCTATAATTCACCCCTCCACTTT.

V is TRBV5-1 and J is TRBJ2-7; maybe TRBD2 (5 bases). V lost 1 base and J lost 6, with 11 bases in between. The length of the CDR3 is 13 residues. Germline CDR1 is SGHRS and CDR2 is YFSETQ. The CDR3 spells CASSLSTGSEQYF. CDR3 DNA: TGCGCCAGCAGCTTGTCCACGGGGAGCGAGCAGTACTTC.

This clone was detected a few times. This chain uses TRBV7-9 with TRBJ1-5; no firm D call. The V end lost 5 bases, the J end lost 9 bases, and 14 bases lay between the germline ends. The CDR3 sequence is 13 residues long. Germline V gives CDR1 SEHNR, CDR2 FQNEAQ (reference sequence). The CDR3 spells CASSGGGDPPQHF. The CDR3 nucleotides are TGTGCCAGCAGCGGAGGTGGTGATCCGCCCCAGCATTTT.

This chain uses TRBV6-1 with TRBJ2-7; possibly TRBD1 for D (6 bases). Germline CDR1 reads MNHNS; CDR2 reads SASEGT. V lost 0 bases and J lost 7, with 7 bases in between. This CDR3 spans 12 amino acids. CDR3 nucleotides: TGTGCCAGCAGTGAAGCGAGGGGGGAGCAGTACTTC. Protein: CASSEARGEQYF.

The rearrangement uses TRBV15 and TRBJ1-1, with D perhaps matching TRBD1 (6 bases). From germline, CDR1 is LNHNV and CDR2 YYDKDF (reference sequence). There are 15 residues in the CDR3. Trimming pared 0 bases from V and 9 bases from J, leaving 17 bases between. The CDR3 sequence: CATSRDLRTDEQAFF. The CDR3 DNA follows: TGTGCCACCAGCAGAGATCTTAGGACAGATGAACAAGCTTTCTTT.

This clone was seen more than once but under ten times. Here the CDR3 DNA reads TGCGCCAGCAGCCAACCCTCCCGCAGGGACAGGGGGGGCCTGGCCCTCCACTTT. Its translation is CASSQPSRRDRGGLALHF. The genes are TRBV4-1 and TRBJ1-6; TRBD1 agrees at 11 bases. The V gene's germline CDR1 is MGHRA and CDR2 YSYEKL. The CDR3 consists of 18 residues. With V trimmed by 2 bases and J by 14 bases, 17 bases remained unmatched.

The chain uses TRBV6-1 and TRBJ1-2; 9 bases line up with TRBD1. The germline gives CDR1 MNHNS, CDR2 SASEGT. With V trimmed by 3 bases and J by 3 bases, 8 bases remained unmatched. The CDR3 sequence is 16 residues long. The CDR3 DNA is TGTGCCAGCAGTGACGGACAGGGGAGGGCTGACTATGGCTACACCTTC. Translation: CASSDGQGRADYGYTF.

The chain links TRBV10-3 to TRBJ2-6, with unresolved D. The V end was cut by 7 bases, the J end by 0 bases, with 7 bases between. Germline assignment: CDR1 ENHRY and CDR2 SYGVKD. This CDR3 has 14 amino acids. CDR3 protein: CAIKDTSGANVLTF. The CDR3 nucleotides are TGTGCCATCAAAGACACCTCTGGGGCCAACGTCCTGACTTTC.

J is TRBJ2-7 and V is TRBV19, with D hard to call. The CDR3 is 17 amino acids. The germline V gene has CDR1 LNHDA and CDR2 SQIVND (reference sequence). Trimming shortened V by 6 bases and J by 1 base, and 22 bases separated the two germline ends. The CDR3 DNA sequence: TGTGCCAGTAGCGGCCTGACCGGCAGCGCGAAATCCTACGAGCAGTACTTC. Amino acids: CASSGLTGSAKSYEQYF.

This clone was observed a single time. V usage is TRBV6-2 or TRBV6-3 and J usage is TRBJ2-1; 8 bases are a match to TRBD1. CDR1 is MNHEY, CDR2 SVGEGT, per germline. V lost 2 bases, J lost 3 bases, and 6 bases stayed unmatched. The CDR3 spans 16 residues. The CDR3 region is CASSYPAGGLYNEQFF. The CDR3 DNA reads as TGTGCCAGCAGTTACCCGGCAGGGGGCCTCTACAATGAGCAGTTCTTC.

V and J are TRBV15 and TRBJ1-5; 11 bases agree with TRBD1. CDR1 and CDR2 (germline): LNHNV, YYDKDF (reference sequence). Trimming removed 5 bases from V and 6 bases from J; junction bases left unmatched: 12. The CDR3 totals 17 residues. CDR3 sequence: CATSEHIGTGGGQPQHF. As DNA, the CDR3 is TGTGCCACCAGCGAACATATTGGGACAGGGGGAGGTCAGCCCCAGCATTTT.

The chain employs TRBV13 and TRBJ2-3, with 7 nucleotides matching TRBD2. Germline loops: CDR1 PRHDT, CDR2 FYEKMQ (reference sequence). Trimming at V came to 4 bases and at J to 4 bases, leaving 8 bases not matched to a gene. The CDR3 runs to 15 residues. CDR3 loop: CASSSRSAGADTQYF. For the CDR3, the DNA is TGTGCCAGCAGCTCGAGATCCGCGGGAGCAGATACGCAGTATTTT.

This chain uses TRBV11-2 with TRBJ1-2; D gene ambiguous. CDR1 is SGHAT, CDR2 FQNNGV, per germline. V dropped 5 bases and J dropped 5 bases, with 15 bases sitting between them. The CDR3 covers 14 residues. CDR3: CASSPGPGGYGYTF. The CDR3 DNA is TGTGCCAGCAGCCCTGGCCCGGGAGGATATGGCTACACCTTC.

On this clone itself: The same CDR3 can be traced to other DNA sequences in this sample. The V call is TRBV5-1, the J call TRBJ2-7; the match to TRBD1 covers 11 bases. Germline V gene sequence: CDR1 SGHRS, CDR2 YFSETQ. CDR3 length: 14 amino acids. Losses at the gene ends were 4 bases for V and 4 bases for J; bases not matched to a gene: 4. CDR3 bases: TGCGCCAGCAGCCCCGGGACAGGGGGATACGAGCAGTACTTC. This gives the protein CASSPGTGGYEQYF.

The CDR3 loop is CASSVDEGGYNEQFF. In DNA form, the CDR3 reads TGTGCCAGCAGCGTAGATGAGGGGGGGTACAATGAGCAGTTCTTC. This chain links TRBV9 with TRBJ2-1; TRBD2 might be the D (7 bases). The CDR3 is made up of 15 amino acids. Germline values: CDR1 SGDLS, CDR2 YYNGEE. Trimming removed 0 bases from V and 4 bases from J, with 11 bases in between.

This clone was seen just once. For the CDR3, the DNA is TGTGCCAGCAGTAAGGACAGGGGGCTGCGCAATCAGCCCCAGCATTTT. Protein sequence: CASSKDRGLRNQPQHF. The rearrangement joins TRBV6-4 to TRBJ1-5; 11 bases map to TRBD1. The CDR3 is 16 amino acids. In germline, CDR1 is MRHNA, CDR2 SNTAGT. Germline trimming cut 5 bases from V and 2 bases from J; bases unmatched to any gene: 5.

Concerning this clone itself: Germline and junction disagree at one end, which may indicate a read error. The genes are TRBV4-3 and TRBJ1-2; 10 bases align to TRBD1. This CDR3 has 16 residues. The V gene's germline CDR1 is LGHNA and CDR2 YSLEER. CDR3 DNA sequence: TGCGCCCGCAGCCGACGGGCTGGACAGGGGGAATATGGCTACACCTTC. Amino acid sequence: CARSRRAGQGEYGYTF.